This passage covers 9 T cell receptor beta chains from one sample sequenced in a study of Ad26.COV2.S vaccination and SARS-CoV-2 variants. As to treatment: about 20 received Ad26.COV2.S at low or high dose, single or two shots; about 5 received placebo; per-sample allocation not given. Sampling took place 63 days after the first vaccine or placebo injection. Clones were read by immunoSEQ multiplex PCR, and TCRdb kept only the in-frame ones, dropping some. The data hold roughly 380,000 clones, with around 87% observed a single time. Sequences were derived from peripheral blood, sampled in a trial of Ad26.COV2.S vaccine versus placebo. These receptors were obtained from a person between 18 and 60 years old who received the Ad26.COV2.S COVID-19 vaccine or a placebo.

This clone was found once. This chain joins TRBV3-1 (or the pseudogene TRBV3-2) and TRBJ1-1, with a weak D call TRBD1 (5 bases). Trimming left V 0 bases short and J 8 bases short, with 7 bases between. The CDR3 sequence is 12 residues long. Germline V gene data show CDR1 as LGHDT and CDR2 as YNNKEL (reference sequence). CDR3 DNA: TGTGCCAGCAGCCAAGATCGACAGGAAGCTTTCTTT. It yields the protein CASSQDRQEAFF.

CDR3 in amino acids: CASSNRQGSYTEAFF. The CDR3 DNA is TGTGCCAGTAGTAATAGACAGGGGAGCTACACTGAAGCTTTCTTT. The chain combines TRBV19 with TRBJ1-1; 8 positions agree with TRBD1. Germline-derived CDR1 and CDR2 are LNHDA and SQIVND (reference sequence). This CDR3 has 15 residues. J gave up 3 bases and V 4 bases, and 7 bases lay outside the gene matches.

The chain couples TRBV7-3 to TRBJ2-6; the D gene is possibly TRBD1 (6 bases). Germline V gene sequence: CDR1 SGHTA, CDR2 FQGTGA. The V end was cut by 8 bases, the J end by 1 base, with 9 bases between. CDR3 size: 14 residues. As DNA, the CDR3 is TGTGCCAGCGGCAGGGGATCTGGGGCCAACGTCCTGACTTTC. As protein: CASGRGSGANVLTF.

The chain is built from TRBV3-1 (or the pseudogene TRBV3-2) and TRBJ2-3; D may be TRBD1 (6 bases). The CDR3 length is 14 residues. CDR1 and CDR2 from the germline V gene are LGHDT and YNNKEL (reference sequence). Between the trimmed V and J ends, which lost 8 bases and 5 bases, there was a span of 17 bases. CDR3 in amino acids: CASSPARGIDTQYF. CDR3 nucleotides: TGTGCCAGCTCCCCCGCAAGGGGGATAGATACGCAGTATTTT.

The genes are TRBV18 and TRBJ1-2; 9 nucleotides align to TRBD1. The length of the CDR3 is 16 residues. The germline gives CDR1 KGHSH, CDR2 LQKENI. V lost 6 bases, J lost 5 bases, and 13 bases stayed unmatched. In DNA form, the CDR3 reads TGTGCCAGCTCCCCAAGGGAGGGGACAGGGCCATATGGCTACACCTTC. Protein: CASSPREGTGPYGYTF.

The rearrangement links TRBV6-2 or TRBV6-3 to TRBJ1-2; TRBD1 agrees at 7 bases. This CDR3 is 15 amino acids long. Germline assignment: CDR1 MNHEY and CDR2 SVGEGT. Trimming removed 5 bases from V and 2 bases from J; junction bases left unmatched: 8. Written as DNA, the CDR3 is TGTGCCAGCAGTAACAACAGGGGAGGGAACTATGGCTACACCTTC. This translates into CASSNNRGGNYGYTF.

V and J are TRBV11-3 and TRBJ2-5; either TRBD1 or TRBD2 may fit D (7 bases each). Germline assignment: CDR1 SGHNT and CDR2 YENEEA. V was shortened by 3 bases and J by 0 bases, with 11 bases between the two germline ends. The CDR3 totals 15 residues. DNA of the CDR3: TGTGCCAGCAGCTTGGGGGGGACAGACCAAGAGACCCAGTACTTC. It translates to CASSLGGTDQETQYF.

Of note for this clone: Distinct nucleotide sequences in the sample also encode this CDR3. The genes are TRBV4-3 and TRBJ1-4; weak D call: TRBD1 (6 bases). Per the germline V gene, CDR1 is LGHNA and CDR2 is YSLEER. The CDR3 has 14 amino acids. V was pared by 1 base and J by 8 bases, with 11 bases between. The CDR3 loop is CASSQAGVGEKLFF. CDR3 in DNA: TGCGCCAGCAGCCAAGCAGGGGTAGGGGAAAAACTGTTTTTT.

The CDR3 DNA is TGCGCCAGCAGCTTGGGTTCAGGGACAGATACGCAGTATTTT. It translates to CASSLGSGTDTQYF. The gene calls are TRBV5-1 and TRBJ2-3, with D possibly matching TRBD1 (5 bases). V was clipped by 0 bases and J by 3 bases, with 8 bases between them. CDR3 length: 14 residues. Per germline, CDR1 SGHRS and CDR2 YFSETQ.